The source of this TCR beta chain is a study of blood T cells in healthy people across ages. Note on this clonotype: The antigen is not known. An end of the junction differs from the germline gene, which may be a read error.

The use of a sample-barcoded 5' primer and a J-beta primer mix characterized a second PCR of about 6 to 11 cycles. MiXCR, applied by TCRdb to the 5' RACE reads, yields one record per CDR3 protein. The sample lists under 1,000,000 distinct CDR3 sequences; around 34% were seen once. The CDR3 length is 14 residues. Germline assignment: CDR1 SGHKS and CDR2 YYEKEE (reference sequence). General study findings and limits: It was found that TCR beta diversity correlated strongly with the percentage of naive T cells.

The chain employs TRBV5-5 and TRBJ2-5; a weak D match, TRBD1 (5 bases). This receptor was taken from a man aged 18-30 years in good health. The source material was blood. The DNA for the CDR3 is TGTGCCAGCAGCCCAGGACAAAGCCAAGGGACCCAGTACTTC. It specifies CASSPGQSQGTQYF.